Presented here are 2 T cell receptor beta chains from one specimen sequenced in a study of blood T cell repertoires in COVID-19. Here immunoSEQ multiplex PCR was the method, and the copy in TCRdb shows in-frame clones only, minus some. The repertoire has 200,000 or so clones, more than 85% of them found once; the top ten carry 2.1%. Sequenced material: peripheral blood. The source is a man between 70 and 80 years old with active or convalescent COVID-19.

The chain recombines TRBV5-6 with TRBJ1-2, with 7 bases matching TRBD1. The CDR3 spans 13 residues. V lost 3 bases and J lost 8; bases outside the gene matches: 7. Germline V gives CDR1 SGHDT, CDR2 YYEEEE. The CDR3 loop reads CASSYDRVAGYTF. For the CDR3, the DNA is TGTGCCAGCAGCTACGACAGGGTGGCGGGCTACACCTTC.

The chain has TRBV10-3 and TRBJ2-7; perhaps TRBD2 as D (6 bases). The CDR3 consists of 18 residues. The germline CDR1 and CDR2 sequences are ENHRY and SYGVKD. The V gene lost 3 bases and the J gene lost 4 bases, with 25 bases spanning the gap. The CDR3 protein is CAISDPEGKLDSFYEQYF. CDR3 DNA sequence: TGTGCCATCAGTGACCCGGAGGGCAAACTAGATAGTTTTTACGAGCAGTACTTC.